The rows below give T cell receptor beta chains drawn from one sample of a study of cytomegalovirus exposure and HLA in healthy donors. Using immunoSEQ multiplex PCR, the repertoire was profiled, and TCRdb retains in-frame clones only, with some absent. Among 70,000 to 80,000 clones, approximately 78% were seen once, and the ten largest hold 1.9%. The sequenced sample was PBMCs. The receptors shown here come from a man in his late teens or twenties in good health and CMV-seronegative. Each CDR3 is given with its conserved first and last residue. The D gene is left open where the match is weak. Some rows mark clone size as missing; the rest say once, few, many or name a class of expanded clone.

>NA|14|TRBJ2-7|TRBV15|NA
TGTGCCACCAGCAGAAACACCCTGGGGGGCGAGCAGTACTTC
CATSRNTLGGEQYF
>TRBD2|16|TRBJ2-3|TRBV4-3|NA
TGCGCCAGCAGCAACTCAGGAGCGGGAGCCGGAGATACGCAGTATTTT
CASSNSGAGAGDTQYF
>NA|13|TRBJ2-5|TRBV6-5|NA
TGTGCCAGCAGCCAAGACAGATGGGAGACCCAGTACTTC
CASSQDRWETQYF
>TRBD1|15|TRBJ1-5|TRBV4-1|NA
TGCGCCAGCAGCCAAGTAACAGGGGAAGGTCAGCCCCAGCATTTT
CASSQVTGEGQPQHF
>NA|12|TRBJ2-3|TRBV29-1|NA
TGCAGCGGTGGACTTACCACAGATACGCAGTATTTT
CSGGLTTDTQYF
>NA|14|TRBJ1-2|TRBV7-2|NA
TGTGCCAGCAGCTCTAGGACAGCTAACTATGGCTACACCTTC
CASSSRTANYGYTF
>TRBD2|15|TRBJ2-1|TRBV7-2|NA
TGTGCCAGCAGCTGGGGGACTAGCGGGTTCTATGAGCAGTTCTTC
CASSWGTSGFYEQFF
>NA|16|TRBJ2-6|TRBV10-3|NA
TGTGCCATCAGGTTTGAAGGGGGAGCTGGGGCCAACGTCCTGACTTTC
CAIRFEGGAGANVLTF
>TRBD1|13|TRBJ2-7|TRBV18|NA
TGTGCCAGCTCACCTCGACAGGGGGACGAGCAGTACTTC
CASSPRQGDEQYF
>NA|12|TRBJ1-1|TRBV5-1|few
TGCGCCAGCAGCATAGACAGAACTGAAGCTTTCTTT
CASSIDRTEAFF
>TRBD1|14|TRBJ1-5|TRBV7-2|NA
TGTGCCAGCAGCTTAGGCAGGGGGAATCAGCCCCAGCATTTT
CASSLGRGNQPQHF
>TRBD1|13|TRBJ1-1|TRBV19|NA
TGTGCCAGTAGTATACAGGGGGCCACTGAAGCTTTCTTT
CASSIQGATEAFF
>TRBD1|15|TRBJ2-7|TRBV7-2|NA
TGTGCCAGCAGCTTATCGGGACAGAGTCTCTACGAGCAGTACTTC
CASSLSGQSLYEQYF
>NA|15|TRBJ2-1|TRBV7-3|NA
TGTGCCAGCAGGGATCCGACTTCCTCCTACAATGAGCAGTTCTTC
CASRDPTSSYNEQFF
>NA|13|TRBJ1-1|TRBV9|NA
TGTGCCAGCAGGAGGGCTGAGAACACTGAAGCTTTCTTT
CASRRAENTEAFF
>TRBD2|14|TRBJ2-4|TRBV30|NA
TGTGCCTGGAGCACGGGACTAGGTAAAGACATTCAGTACTTC
CAWSTGLGKDIQYF
>NA|15|TRBJ2-3|TRBV5-8|NA
TGTGCCAGCGAACCTAGGACTTTTTACCCCGATACGCAGTATTTT
CASEPRTFYPDTQYF
>TRBD1|18|TRBJ2-6|TRBV30|NA
TGTGCCTGGAGACACTTGGCAGGGGGCCACTCTGGGGCCAACGTCCTGACTTTC
CAWRHLAGGHSGANVLTF
>TRBD1|13|TRBJ1-2|TRBV7-2|NA
TGTGCCAGCAACCGCCGGGACAGGAAAGGCTACACCTTC
CASNRRDRKGYTF
>TRBD1|18|TRBJ2-2|TRBV28|once
TGTGCCAGCAGTTTATTAACCGGGACAGGGGTTGGCACCGGGGAGCTGTTTTTT
CASSLLTGTGVGTGELFF
>NA|13|TRBJ2-7|TRBV7-2|NA
TGTGCCAGCAGCAACCGCCCCAGGTACGAGCAGTACTTC
CASSNRPRYEQYF
>NA|13|TRBJ1-2|TRBV4-1|NA
TGCGCCAGCAGCCAAGCGCCACTCTATGGCTACACCTTC
CASSQAPLYGYTF
>NA|14|TRBJ1-2|TRBV7-3|NA
TGTGCCAGCAGCCCCACGGGGGGGGACTATGGCTACACCTTC
CASSPTGGDYGYTF
>TRBD2|13|TRBJ2-3|TRBV30|few
TGTGCCTGGAGTTTTGGCGGGAGGGATACGCAGTATTTT
CAWSFGGRDTQYF
>NA|15|TRBJ2-7|TRBV6-6|NA
TGTGCCAGCAGTTACTCTTTACAAAAACGCTACGAGCAGTACTTC
CASSYSLQKRYEQYF
>TRBD2|15|TRBJ2-7|TRBV4-1|NA
TGCGCCAGCAGCCAACTAGCGGCGAACTCCTACGAGCAGTACTTC
CASSQLAANSYEQYF
>NA|15|TRBJ1-4|TRBV9|NA
TGTGCCAGCAGCGTAGCGGGTGCAACTAATGAAAAACTGTTTTTT
CASSVAGATNEKLFF
>TRBD1|15|TRBJ2-7|TRBV28|NA
TGTGCCAGCAGTGCCCGAGGGACAGGGAACCACGAGCAGTACTTC
CASSARGTGNHEQYF
>NA|14|TRBJ2-1|TRBV6-5|NA
TGTGCCAGCAGTTATACACAGGGATCGTCGGAGCAGTTCTTC
CASSYTQGSSEQFF
>NA|14|TRBJ1-6|TRBV15|NA
TGTGCCACCAGCACGGGAAGTAAAATTTCACCCCTCCACTTT
CATSTGSKISPLHF
>TRBD1|14|TRBJ1-1|TRBV6-6|NA
TGTGCCAGCAGTCGGGACAGCTTGAACACTGAAGCTTTCTTT
CASSRDSLNTEAFF
>NA|11|TRBJ1-4|TRBV30|NA
TGTGCCTGGAGTAATGAGGAAAAACTGTTTTTT
CAWSNEEKLFF
>NA|15|TRBJ1-4|TRBV4-2|NA
TGTGCCAGCAGCCAAGATTCCCAGGGTAGTGAAAAACTGTTTTTT
CASSQDSQGSEKLFF
>TRBD1|17|TRBJ2-2|TRBV5-1|NA
TGCGCCAGCAGCTTGCGGTCCAGGGGGCGAAGTACCGGGGAGCTGTTTTTT
CASSLRSRGRSTGELFF
>TRBD2|15|TRBJ2-1|TRBV5-1|NA
TGCGCCAGCAGCTTGTCAGGGACTAGAAACAATGAGCAGCTCTTC
CASSLSGTRNNEQLF
>NA|14|TRBJ1-3|TRBV29-1|NA
TGCAGCGTTGAACAGTTTCTCTCTGGAAACACCATATATTTT
CSVEQFLSGNTIYF
>NA|15|TRBJ2-7|TRBV6-6|few
TGTGCCAGCAGTTACGGAACCACTACCACCTACGAGCAGTACTTC
CASSYGTTTTYEQYF
>NA|14|TRBJ1-2|TRBV18|NA
TGTGCCAGCTCACTCCTCAACAATAACTATGGCTACACCTTC
CASSLLNNNYGYTF
>TRBD1|16|TRBJ2-7|TRBV2|NA
TGTGCCAGCAGTGAAGATGTGACAGGGGGTTGTCGCGAGCAGTACTTC
CASSEDVTGGCREQYF
>NA|14|TRBJ1-1|TRBV10-1|NA
TGCGCCAGCAGTAAGGACAGCTCCAACACTGAAGCTTTCTTT
CASSKDSSNTEAFF
>NA|17|TRBJ2-2|TRBV9|NA
TGTGCCAGCAGCGGGGGGCGGGGTAGCGGGTGGACCCGGGAGCTGTTTTTT
CASSGGRGSGWTRELFF
>TRBD1|14|TRBJ2-4|TRBV6-1|NA
TGTGCCAGCAGATCCCGGGACAGCAAAAACATTCAGTACTTC
CASRSRDSKNIQYF